This T cell receptor beta chain stems from a study of vaccination and CD4 T cells after COVID-19. Germline assignment: CDR1 SGHAT and CDR2 FQNNGV. The CDR3 loop spans 15 amino acids. Trimming pared 2 bases from V and 1 base from J, leaving 9 bases between. Sample treatment: approximately nine-day PBMC culture with coronavirus spike peptide pools or control peptides (ViraFEST assay). ViraFEST stimulated the growth of antigen-specific T cells using peptide pools and subsequently profiled their TCRs by sequencing. Comments on this clonotype: Its target is unknown.

An Oncomine TCR Beta short-read assay was used to sequence the DNA from cultured CD4+ T cells. TCRdb analysed the PCR reads with MiXCR anew, one entry per CDR3 protein. Of around 21,000 distinct CDR3 sequences in the sample, approximately 60% were seen once. The sequenced material came from CD4+ T cells from blood, cultured in vitro. The TCR comes from a human donor who had recovered from COVID-19. This chain joins TRBV11-2 and TRBJ2-4; TRBD2 is a possible D gene (6 bases). The CDR3 reads CASSLSRGAKNIQYF. DNA for the CDR3: TGTGCCAGCAGCTTATCCCGGGGGGCCAAAAACATTCAGTACTTC.